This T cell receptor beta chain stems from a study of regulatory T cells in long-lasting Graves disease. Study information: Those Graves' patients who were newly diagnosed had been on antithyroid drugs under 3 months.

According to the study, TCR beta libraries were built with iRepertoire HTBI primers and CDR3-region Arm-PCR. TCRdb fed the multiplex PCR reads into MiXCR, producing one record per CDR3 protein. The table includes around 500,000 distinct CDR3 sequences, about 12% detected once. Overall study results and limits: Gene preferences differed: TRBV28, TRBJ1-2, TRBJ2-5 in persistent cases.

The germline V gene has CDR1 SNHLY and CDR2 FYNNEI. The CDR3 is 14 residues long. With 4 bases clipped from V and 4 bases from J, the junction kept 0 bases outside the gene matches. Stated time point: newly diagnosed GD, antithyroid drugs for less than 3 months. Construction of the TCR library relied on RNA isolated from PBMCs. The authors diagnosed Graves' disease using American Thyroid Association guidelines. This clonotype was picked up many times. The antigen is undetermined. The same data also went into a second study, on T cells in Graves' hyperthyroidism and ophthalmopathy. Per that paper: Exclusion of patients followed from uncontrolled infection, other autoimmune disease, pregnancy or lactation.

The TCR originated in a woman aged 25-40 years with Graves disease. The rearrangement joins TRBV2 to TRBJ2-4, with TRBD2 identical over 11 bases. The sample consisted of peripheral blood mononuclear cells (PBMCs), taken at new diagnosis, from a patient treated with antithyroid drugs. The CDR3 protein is CASSGLAGKNIQYF. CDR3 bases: TGTGCCAGCAGTGGACTAGCGGGAAAAAACATTCAGTACTTC.